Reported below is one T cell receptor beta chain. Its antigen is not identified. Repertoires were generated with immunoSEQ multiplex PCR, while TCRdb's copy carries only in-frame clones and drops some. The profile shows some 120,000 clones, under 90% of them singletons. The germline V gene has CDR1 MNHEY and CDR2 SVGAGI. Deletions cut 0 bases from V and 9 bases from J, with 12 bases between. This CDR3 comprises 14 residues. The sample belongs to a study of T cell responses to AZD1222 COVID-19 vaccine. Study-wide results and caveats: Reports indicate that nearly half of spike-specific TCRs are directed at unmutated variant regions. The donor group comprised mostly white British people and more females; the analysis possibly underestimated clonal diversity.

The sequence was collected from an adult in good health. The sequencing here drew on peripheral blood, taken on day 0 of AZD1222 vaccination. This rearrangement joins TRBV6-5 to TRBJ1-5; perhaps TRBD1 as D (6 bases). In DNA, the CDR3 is TGTGCCAGCAGTTACTCCGCGGACAGCCTGCCCCAGCATTTT. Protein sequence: CASSYSADSLPQHF.